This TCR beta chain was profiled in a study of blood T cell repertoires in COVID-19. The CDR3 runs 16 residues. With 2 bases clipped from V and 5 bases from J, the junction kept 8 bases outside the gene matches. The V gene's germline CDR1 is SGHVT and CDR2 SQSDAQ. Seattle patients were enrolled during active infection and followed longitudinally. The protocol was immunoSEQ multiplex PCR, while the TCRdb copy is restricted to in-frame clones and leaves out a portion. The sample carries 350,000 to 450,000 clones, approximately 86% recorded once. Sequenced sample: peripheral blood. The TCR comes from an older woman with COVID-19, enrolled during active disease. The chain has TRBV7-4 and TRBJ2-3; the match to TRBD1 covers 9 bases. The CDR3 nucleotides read TGTGCCAGCAGCTTACTGGACAGGGGATGGAGAGATACGCAGTATTTT. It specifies CASSLLDRGWRDTQYF.